This T cell receptor (beta chain) was documented in a study of identical twins (dated by TCRdb to the mid-2010s). About the investigation overall: To test whether fetal clonotypes persist, the study used deep sequencing on TCR alpha and beta repertoires from monozygotic twins, unrelated adults of various ages, and cord blood. To rule out contamination, the twin experiments were replicated at different times with different library preparation protocols.

Libraries were constructed by 5' RACE. Instrument used: Illumina HiSeq 2000. Template switching added a universal primer binding site, and the final cDNA carried a unique molecular identifier that allowed TCR cDNA molecules to be counted accurately. Specific primers in the conserved constant-segment region were used to synthesize first-strand cDNA for the TCR alpha and beta chains. To control for contamination, each cDNA library was double barcoded with a SMART-Mk sample barcode plus Illumina barcodes. TruSeq adapter sequences, together with Illumina sample barcodes, were added in two successive PCR steps. The TCR alpha and beta cDNA libraries were sequenced on the Illumina HiSeq platform using custom primers. As for the authors' bioinformatics: Raw reads were processed with MiGEC to extract unique molecular identifiers, and MiXCR was used to determine CDR3 positions. For each individual, recombination models were inferred using an EM algorithm with the repgenHMM and IGoR tools. The tcR package in R was used for shared clonotype analysis, with sharing normalized by the product of cloneset sizes. To study raw recombination without the effects of thymic and clonal selection, out-of-frame nonproductive sequences were analyzed. Clones were called with MiXCR by TCRdb after fastp trimmed the public reads at Q25, and only in-frame beta chains were retained. Every entry covers one CDR3 protein and lists the most common genes and DNA from its rows. These V and J calls originate from TCRdb's pipeline instead of the authors' own analysis. A total of 400,000 to 550,000 distinct CDR3 sequences appear in this sample, less than 25% of them only once. Around 0.9% of the sample is taken by the ten largest.

Only healthy Caucasian donors were included. The twin cohort consisted of three pairs of female monozygotic twins, all aged roughly 18 to 30 years. CD4+ and CD8+ T cell populations were isolated with positive isolation kits from Invitrogen. About this clonotype itself: It lacks a known antigen. No quality values exist for individual bases; no much larger clone is one base distant.

General findings and caveats noted by the study authors: Conclusions relied on cross-sectional statistical analysis, since the same donors could not be followed over many years. A weaker excess of twin sharing was found in beta out-of-frame sequences because the signal-to-noise ratio was lowered by fewer shared sequences. Compared with coincidental sharing between unrelated individuals, out-of-frame TCR alpha sequences shared between twins had an excess of sequences with low generation probability. In monozygotic twins, out-of-frame TCR alpha sharing was systematically underestimated by recombination models, although the models agreed with sharing between unrelated individuals. Invariant T cells such as MAIT and iNKT could partly confound zero-insertion analyses, although diverse VJ usage argued against such confounding for most clonotypes. Fewer insertions were carried by abundant cord blood beta clonotypes, a similar but weaker trend appeared in young adult naive repertoires, and no such trend appeared in memory repertoires.

The CDR3 goes from the cysteine to the phenylalanine over 14 residues. Here the CDR3 DNA is all that survives: 42 bases in frame from base 1. CDR1 and CDR2 are read off the germline V gene as SNHLY and FYNNEI. V loses 2 bases, J loses 4 bases, and the germline ends lie 11 bases apart. The same sample was also used in a study of T cells expressing NK-cell markers. Per the second study: In sorted CD3+CD56+NKG2C+, CD3+CD56+NKG2C- and CD3+CD56-NKG2C+ T-cell subsets from several donors, TCR beta-chain repertoires were profiled. Seven of the eight sequenced donors were HCMV-seropositive and one was HCMV-seronegative. In several experiments an anti-gammadeltaTCR antibody was added to restrict sorting to alphabetaTCR-expressing T cells. In roughly 6 donors, the dominant CD3+CD56+NKG2C+ clonotypes were among the top 10 CD8+ clonotypes and accounted for about 1.0-8% of CD8+ T cells. Those dominant clonotypes were again the most abundant among CD3+CD56-NKG2C+ cells in a few donors, at about 25-65%. Whether the expanded NKG2C-expressing T cell clones were specific for HCMV antigens was left unclear. The study sequenced eight donors, all healthy volunteers chosen at random: three men and five women. A commercial ELISA kit detecting HCMV-specific IgG in serum was used to determine HCMV serostatus. Reads were demultiplexed and grouped by UMI with MIGEC, and clonotypes were assembled and quantified with MiTCR. Only TCR cDNA sequences supported by at least two reads were kept to exclude erroneous sequences. The tcR package was used for downstream repertoire analysis, with clonotypes matched between fractions based on CDR3 nucleotide sequence plus V segment. VDJmatch was used to annotate antigen specificity against VDJdb, with one amino acid substitution in CDR3 allowed.

The sequencing sample was made of CD4+ T cells sorted from blood. Recombination joined TRBV2 with TRBJ2-5; there is no confident call for the D gene. This clonotype originated in a woman younger than 30 in good health. The base sequence is TGTGCCAGCAGTGAATCCACTGTCGGAGAGACCCAGTACTTC. Translated, it gives CASSESTVGETQYF.